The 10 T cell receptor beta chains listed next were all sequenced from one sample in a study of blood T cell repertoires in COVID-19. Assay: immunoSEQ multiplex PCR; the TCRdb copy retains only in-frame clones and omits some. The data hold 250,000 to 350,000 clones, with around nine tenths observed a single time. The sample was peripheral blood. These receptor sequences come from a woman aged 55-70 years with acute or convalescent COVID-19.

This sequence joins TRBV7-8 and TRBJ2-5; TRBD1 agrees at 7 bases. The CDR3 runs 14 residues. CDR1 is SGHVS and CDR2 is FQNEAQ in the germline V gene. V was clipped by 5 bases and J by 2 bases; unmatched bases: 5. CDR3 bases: TGTGCCAGCAGCCCCGGGACAGTACAAGAGACCCAGTACTTC. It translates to CASSPGTVQETQYF.

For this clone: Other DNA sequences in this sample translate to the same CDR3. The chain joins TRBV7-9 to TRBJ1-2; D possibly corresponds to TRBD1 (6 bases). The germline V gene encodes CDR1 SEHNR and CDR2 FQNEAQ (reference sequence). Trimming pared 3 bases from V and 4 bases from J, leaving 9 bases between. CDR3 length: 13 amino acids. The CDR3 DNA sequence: TGTGCCAGCAGCTTGGACAGTTTCTATGGCTACACCTTC. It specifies CASSLDSFYGYTF.

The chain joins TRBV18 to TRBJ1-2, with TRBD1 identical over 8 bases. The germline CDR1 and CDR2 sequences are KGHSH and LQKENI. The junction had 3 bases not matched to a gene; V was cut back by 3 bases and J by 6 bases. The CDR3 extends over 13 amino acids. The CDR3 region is CASSPGQGHGYTF. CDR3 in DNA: TGTGCCAGCTCACCTGGACAGGGCCATGGCTACACCTTC. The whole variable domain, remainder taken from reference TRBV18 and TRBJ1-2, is NAGVMQNPRHLVRRRGQEARLRCSPMKGHSHVYWYRQLPEEGLKFMVYLQKENIIDESGMPKERFSAEFPKEGPSILRIQQVVRGDSAAYFCASSPGQGHGYTFGSGTRLTVV.

The CDR3 protein is CASTSGQTNYGYTF. CDR3 sequence (DNA): TGTGCCAGCACCTCCGGACAGACTAACTATGGCTACACCTTC. The chain links TRBV28 to TRBJ1-2, with D tentatively TRBD1 (6 bases). The CDR3 sequence is 14 residues long. CDR1 is MDHEN, CDR2 SYDVKM, per germline. Trimming removed 7 bases from V and 0 bases from J, with 12 bases in between.

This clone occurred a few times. The CDR3: CASSGTGESRQPQHF. CDR3 in DNA: TGTGCCAGCAGCGGGACAGGGGAAAGTCGTCAGCCCCAGCATTTT. The chain employs TRBV6-2 or TRBV6-3 and TRBJ1-5; 10 positions agree with TRBD1. Germline V gene data show CDR1 as MNHEY and CDR2 as SVGEGT. V trimming: 6 bases; J trimming: 6 bases; junction bases outside the gene matches: 8. This CDR3 contains 15 residues.

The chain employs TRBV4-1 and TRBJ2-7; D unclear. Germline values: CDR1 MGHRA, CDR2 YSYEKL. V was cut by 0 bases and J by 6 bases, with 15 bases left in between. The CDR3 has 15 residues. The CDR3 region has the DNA TGCGCCAGCAGCCAAGATGCGGCTAGGTCCAGCGAGCAGTACTTC. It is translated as CASSQDAARSSEQYF.

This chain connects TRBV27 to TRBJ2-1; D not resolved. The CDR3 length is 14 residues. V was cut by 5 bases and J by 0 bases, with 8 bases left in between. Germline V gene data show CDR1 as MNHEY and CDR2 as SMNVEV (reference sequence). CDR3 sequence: CASSLTSSYNEQFF. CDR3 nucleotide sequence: TGTGCCAGCAGTCTTACGAGCTCCTACAATGAGCAGTTCTTC.

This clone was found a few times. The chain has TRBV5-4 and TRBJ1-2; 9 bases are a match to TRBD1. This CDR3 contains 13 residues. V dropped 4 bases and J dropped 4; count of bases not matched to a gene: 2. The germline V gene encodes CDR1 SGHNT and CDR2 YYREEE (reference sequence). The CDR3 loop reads CASSPDRGYGYTF. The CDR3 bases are TGTGCCAGCAGCCCGGACAGGGGCTATGGCTACACCTTC.

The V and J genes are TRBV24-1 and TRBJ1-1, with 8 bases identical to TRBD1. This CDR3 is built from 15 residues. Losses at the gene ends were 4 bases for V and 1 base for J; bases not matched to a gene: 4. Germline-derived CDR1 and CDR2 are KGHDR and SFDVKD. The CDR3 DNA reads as TGTGCCACCAGTGACGGACAGGGATCGAACACTGAAGCTTTCTTT. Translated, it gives CATSDGQGSNTEAFF.

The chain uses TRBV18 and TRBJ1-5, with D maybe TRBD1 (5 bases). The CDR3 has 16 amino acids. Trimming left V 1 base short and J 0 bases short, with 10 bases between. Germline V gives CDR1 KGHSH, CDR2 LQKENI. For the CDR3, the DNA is TGTGCCAGCTCACCACGGAGGGGAGATAGCAATCAGCCCCAGCATTTT. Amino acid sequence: CASSPRRGDSNQPQHF.